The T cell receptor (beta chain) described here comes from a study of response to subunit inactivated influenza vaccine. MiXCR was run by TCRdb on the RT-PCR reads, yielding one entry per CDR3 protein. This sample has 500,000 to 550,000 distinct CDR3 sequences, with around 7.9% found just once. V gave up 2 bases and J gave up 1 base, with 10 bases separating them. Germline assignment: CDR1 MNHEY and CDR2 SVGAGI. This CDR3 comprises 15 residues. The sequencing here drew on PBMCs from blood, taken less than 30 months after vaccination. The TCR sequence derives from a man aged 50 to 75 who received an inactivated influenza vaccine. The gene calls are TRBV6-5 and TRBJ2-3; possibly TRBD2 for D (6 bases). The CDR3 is CASSYGEARTDTQYF. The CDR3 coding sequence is TGTGCCAGCAGTTACGGGGAGGCCCGCACAGATACGCAGTATTTT.